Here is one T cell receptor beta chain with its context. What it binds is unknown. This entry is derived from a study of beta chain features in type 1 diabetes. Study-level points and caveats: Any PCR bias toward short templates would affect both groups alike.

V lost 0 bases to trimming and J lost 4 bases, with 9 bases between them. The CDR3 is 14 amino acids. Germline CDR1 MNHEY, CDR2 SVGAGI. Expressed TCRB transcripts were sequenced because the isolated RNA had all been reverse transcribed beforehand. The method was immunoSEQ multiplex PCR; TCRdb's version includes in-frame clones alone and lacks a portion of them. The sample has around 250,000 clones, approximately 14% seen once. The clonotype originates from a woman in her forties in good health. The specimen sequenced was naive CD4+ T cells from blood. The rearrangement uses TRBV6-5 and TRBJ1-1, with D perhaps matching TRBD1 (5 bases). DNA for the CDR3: TGTGCCAGCAGTTACTCGACAGTGACCACTGAAGCTTTCTTT. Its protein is CASSYSTVTTEAFF.